Detailed here is one T cell receptor (beta chain). No antigen is known for it. These data originate in a study of post-analysis software for immune sequencing data. Study background: There were relapsing-remitting, secondary progressive and progressive-relapsing multiple sclerosis among the disease courses included. Study-level points and caveats: For normalized Chao1 diversity, multiple sclerosis patients scored significantly lower than controls did. Relative to controls, patients had a few TRBV segments at higher frequency, with TRBV5-6, TRBV5-1 and TRBV20-1 among these.

Germline V gene lookup returns CDR1 ENHRY and CDR2 SYGVKD. V shed 11 bases and J 0 bases; nucleotides not matched to a gene: 8. CDR3 length: 16 amino acids. Incorporated into the TCR beta cDNA libraries were unique molecular identifiers, which served to reduce PCR and sequencing biases. TCRdb recomputed calls from the PCR reads with MiXCR, one row per CDR3 protein. In the table there are 600,000 to 750,000 distinct CDR3 sequences, approximately 60% of which are singletons. J is TRBJ2-3 and V is TRBV10-3; 13 bases agree with TRBD2. The source of this sequence is a girl aged 2-9 years with multiple sclerosis. The sequencing input was blood. The CDR3 is CAVSRTSGGSTDTQYF. CDR3 bases: TGTGCCGTCTCGAGGACTAGCGGGGGAAGCACAGATACGCAGTATTTT.